The rows below give T cell receptor beta chains drawn from one sample of a study of OX40 agonist ivuxolimab in advanced cancers. Profiling relied on immunoSEQ multiplex PCR, and the TCRdb table lists in-frame clones only, not all of them. Found here are 50,000 to 60,000 clones, 70% to 80% of them singletons; the top ten hold approximately 1%. The material was CD4+ or CD8+ T cells sorted from blood, obtained in a trial of the OX40 agonist ivuxolimab. The receptors derive from an adult with an advanced solid tumor such as melanoma, head and neck, liver or kidney cancer. The CDR3 runs from the conserved cysteine through the conserved F or W. A D gene is named only where the DNA matches it firmly. Clone size is not always given. Where it is, it says once, few, many or a class for expanded clones.

J gene | V gene | clone size | D gene | CDR3 DNA | CDR3 protein
TRBJ1-4 | TRBV5-4 | NA | TRBD1 | TGTGCCAGCAGCTCTCTGGAGGGGGCTAAAGGGGAAAAACTGTTTTTT | CASSSLEGAKGEKLFF
TRBJ2-3 | TRBV7-2 | NA | TRBD1 | TGTGCCAGCAGCTCCCAGCAGGGGGTCATCACAGATACGCAGTATTTT | CASSSQQGVITDTQYF
TRBJ1-2 | TRBV7-8 | NA | TRBD1 | TGTGCCAGCAGCTTAGGTGACAGGGCTTACGGCTACACCTTC | CASSLGDRAYGYTF
TRBJ2-2 | TRBV10-2 | NA | TRBD2 | TGCGCCAGCACCGCGGGACAGGCCTATAGCGGGGGGAGCACCGGGGAGCTGTTTTTT | CASTAGQAYSGGSTGELFF
TRBJ2-7 | TRBV11-2 | NA | NA | TGTGCCAGCAGCTTGTCTGGGGTCGGCTACGAGCAGTACTTC | CASSLSGVGYEQYF
TRBJ2-1 | TRBV9 | NA | TRBD2 | TGTGCCAGCAGCGTCGGACTAGCGGGAAGTTTGGGCAATGAGCAGTTCTTC | CASSVGLAGSLGNEQFF
TRBJ1-4 | TRBV6-1 | NA | NA | TGTGCCAGCAGTGAATTGATGGGGTTGGGATATGAAAAACTGTTTTTT | CASSELMGLGYEKLFF
TRBJ1-2 | TRBV28 | NA | NA | TGTGCCAGCAGCTACGAGGGGGCTAACTATGGCTACACCTTC | CASSYEGANYGYTF
TRBJ2-3 | TRBV7-9 | NA | NA | TGTGCCAGCAGCTTTAAGGGGGATCGTAGGGATACGCAGTATTTT | CASSFKGDRRDTQYF
TRBJ2-7 | TRBV7-8 | few | NA | TGTGCCAGCAGCTTAGGGCGCAGAACCTACGAGCAGTACTTC | CASSLGRRTYEQYF
TRBJ2-3 | TRBV5-4 | NA | TRBD1 | TGTGCCAGCAGCTCAAAACAGGGGGGCACAGATACGCAGTATTTT | CASSSKQGGTDTQYF
TRBJ2-2 | TRBV11-2 | NA | TRBD1 | TGTGCCAGCAGCAACCGGGACAGGCCCGGTGGGGGGTACACCGGGGAGCTGTTTTTT | CASSNRDRPGGGYTGELFF
TRBJ2-3 | TRBV18 | NA | NA | TGTGCCAGCTCAGTTGATACGCAGTATTTT | CASSVDTQYF
TRBJ1-6 | TRBV6-1 | NA | TRBD1 | TGTGCCAGCAGCCGGGACAGGGGAAATTCACCCCTCCACTTT | CASSRDRGNSPLHF
TRBJ1-3 | TRBV6-1 | NA | TRBD1 | TGTGCCAGCAGGGACAGGGGGCTTGGAAACACCATATATTTT | CASRDRGLGNTIYF
TRBJ1-1 | TRBV7-8 | NA | NA | TGTGCCACCAAACGGAGGGAGGGGGAAGGAGCTTTCTTT | CATKRREGEGAFF
TRBJ2-3 | TRBV7-3 | NA | NA | TGTGCCAGCAGCTTAGGAGCAGGGTTGGTAGATACGCAGTATTTT | CASSLGAGLVDTQYF
TRBJ2-3 | TRBV18 | NA | TRBD2 | TGTGCCAGCTCCCCGGGACTAGCGGGCACAGATACGCAGTATTTT | CASSPGLAGTDTQYF
TRBJ2-1 | TRBV28 | NA | TRBD2 | TGTGCCAGCAGTCTCTCGGGAGGCTACAATGAGCAGTTCTTC | CASSLSGGYNEQFF
TRBJ2-7 | TRBV6-1 | NA | TRBD1 | TGTGCCAGCAGCGAAATTCTTTACTTGACAGGGGGGGTGGTCTGGCGGTCCTTC | CASSEILYLTGGVVWRSF
TRBJ2-7 | TRBV6-5 | few | NA | TGTGCCAACGAAAGAAGCTCCTACGAGCAGTACTTC | CANERSSYEQYF
TRBJ1-1 | TRBV6-6 | NA | NA | TGTGCCACGGGGTCGAGGGACACTGAAGCTTTCTTT | CATGSRDTEAFF
TRBJ2-2 | TRBV15 | once | NA | TGTGCCACCAGCAGAGATACCCACACCGGGGAGCTGTTTTTT | CATSRDTHTGELFF